Below, one T cell receptor (beta chain) is given with its context. This CDR3 contains 12 residues. Trimming removed 6 bases at V and 8 bases at J, with 10 bases between. From germline, CDR1 is SGHTA and CDR2 FQGNSA. The sample originates from a study of spatial heterogeneity in lung cancer. This sample's time point: sample taken at primary tumor resection. The sequenced material consisted of unsorted whole RNA from tumor, nontumor lung or frozen PBMC. From the 5' RACE reads, TCRdb called clonotypes with MiXCR, one entry per CDR3 protein. The table includes around 63,000 distinct CDR3 sequences, approximately 8% detected once.

This receptor was taken from a female donor with early-stage non-small cell lung cancer. The sequences come from PBMCs, collected at surgery. V is TRBV7-2 and J is TRBJ1-4; D not certain. CDR3: CASRGVQEKLFF. CDR3 DNA sequence: TGTGCCAGCAGGGGAGTACAGGAAAAACTGTTTTTT.